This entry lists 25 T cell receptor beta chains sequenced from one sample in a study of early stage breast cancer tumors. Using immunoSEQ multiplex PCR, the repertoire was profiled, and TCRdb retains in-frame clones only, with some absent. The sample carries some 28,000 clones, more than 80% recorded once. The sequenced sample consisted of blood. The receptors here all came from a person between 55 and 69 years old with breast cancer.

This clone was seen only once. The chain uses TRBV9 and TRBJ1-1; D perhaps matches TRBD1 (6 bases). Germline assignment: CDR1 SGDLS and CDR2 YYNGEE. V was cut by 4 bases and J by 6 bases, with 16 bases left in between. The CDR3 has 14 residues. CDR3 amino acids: CASSTGTPIAEAFF. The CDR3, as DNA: TGTGCCAGCAGCACTGGGACACCCATTGCTGAAGCTTTCTTT. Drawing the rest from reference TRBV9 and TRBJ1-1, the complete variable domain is DSGVTQTPKHLITATGQRVTLRCSPRSGDLSVYWYQQSLDQGLQFLIQYYNGEERAKGNILERFSAQQFPDLHSELNLSSLELGDSALYFCASSTGTPIAEAFFGQGTRLTVV.

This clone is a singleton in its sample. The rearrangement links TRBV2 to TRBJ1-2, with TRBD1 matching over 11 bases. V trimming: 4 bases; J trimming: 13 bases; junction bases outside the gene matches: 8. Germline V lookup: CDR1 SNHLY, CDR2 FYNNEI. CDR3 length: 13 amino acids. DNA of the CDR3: TGTGCCAGCAGTGCTATGGGACAGGGGGTCGGCACCTTC. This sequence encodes CASSAMGQGVGTF.

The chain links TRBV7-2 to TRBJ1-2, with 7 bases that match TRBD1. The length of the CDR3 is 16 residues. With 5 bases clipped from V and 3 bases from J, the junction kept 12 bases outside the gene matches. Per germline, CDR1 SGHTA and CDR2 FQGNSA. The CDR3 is CASSVYLTGTDYGYTF. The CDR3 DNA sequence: TGTGCCAGCAGCGTGTACTTGACCGGGACAGACTATGGCTACACCTTC.

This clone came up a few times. CDR3 loop: CASSPHGATNTGELFF. DNA for the CDR3: TGTGCCAGCAGTCCACATGGGGCAACCAACACCGGGGAGCTGTTTTTT. This chain joins TRBV5-4 and TRBJ2-2, with a possible D match to TRBD1 (5 bases). Trimming cost V 5 bases and J 2 bases, with 16 bases left between them. In germline, CDR1 is SGHNT, CDR2 YYREEE (reference sequence). The CDR3 length is 16 residues.

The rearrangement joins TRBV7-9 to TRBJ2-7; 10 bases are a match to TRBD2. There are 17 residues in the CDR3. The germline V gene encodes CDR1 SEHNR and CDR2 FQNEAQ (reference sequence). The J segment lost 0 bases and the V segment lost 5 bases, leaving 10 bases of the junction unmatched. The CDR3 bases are TGTGCCAGCAGCCCCGGCGGACTAGCGGTGTACTCCTACGAGCAGTACTTC. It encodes CASSPGGLAVYSYEQYF.

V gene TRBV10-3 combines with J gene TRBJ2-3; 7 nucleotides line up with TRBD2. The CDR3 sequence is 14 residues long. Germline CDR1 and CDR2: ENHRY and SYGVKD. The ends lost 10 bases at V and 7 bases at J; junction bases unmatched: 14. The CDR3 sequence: CATVSGPGVHTQYF. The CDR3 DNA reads TGTGCCACGGTTAGCGGGCCCGGTGTACATACGCAGTATTTT.

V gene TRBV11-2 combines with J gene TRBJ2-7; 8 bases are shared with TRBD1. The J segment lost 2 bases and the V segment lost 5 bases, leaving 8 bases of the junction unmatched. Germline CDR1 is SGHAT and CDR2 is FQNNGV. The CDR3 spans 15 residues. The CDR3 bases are TGTGCCAGCAGCCACTATAAGGGACAGGCCTACGAGCAGTACTTC. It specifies CASSHYKGQAYEQYF.

Here the CDR3 reads CAWSGAGENEQYF. CDR3 nucleotides: TGTGCCTGGAGTGGGGCAGGGGAAAACGAGCAGTACTTC. The rearrangement uses TRBV30 and TRBJ2-7, with D maybe TRBD1 (6 bases). CDR1 is GTSNPN, CDR2 SVGIG, per germline (reference sequence). Deletions cut 1 base from V and 5 bases from J, with 12 bases between. The CDR3 spans 13 residues.

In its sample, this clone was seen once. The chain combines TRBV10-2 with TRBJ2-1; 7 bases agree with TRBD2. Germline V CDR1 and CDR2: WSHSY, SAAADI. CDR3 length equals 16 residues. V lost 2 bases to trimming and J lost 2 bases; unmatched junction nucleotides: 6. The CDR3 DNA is TGCGCCAGCAGTGAGGGGTATGCGGGAGCCTACAATGAGCAGTTCTTC. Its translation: CASSEGYAGAYNEQFF.

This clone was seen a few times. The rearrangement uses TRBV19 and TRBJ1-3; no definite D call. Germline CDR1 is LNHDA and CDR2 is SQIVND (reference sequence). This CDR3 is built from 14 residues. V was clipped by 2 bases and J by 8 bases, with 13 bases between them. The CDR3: CASSITDRQDTIYF. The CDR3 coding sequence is TGTGCCAGTAGTATAACCGACCGGCAGGACACCATATATTTT. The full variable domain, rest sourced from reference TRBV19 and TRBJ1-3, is DGGITQSPKYLFRKEGQNVTLSCEQNLNHDAMYWYRQDPGQGLRLIYYSQIVNDFQKGDIAEGYSVSREKKESFPLTVTSAQKNPTAFYLCASSITDRQDTIYFGEGSWLTVV.

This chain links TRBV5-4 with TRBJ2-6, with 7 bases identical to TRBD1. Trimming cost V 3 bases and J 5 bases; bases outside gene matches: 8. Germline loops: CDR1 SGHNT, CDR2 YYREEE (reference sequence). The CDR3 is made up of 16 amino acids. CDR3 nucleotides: TGTGCCAGCAGCTGGTTCCGGGACAGCTGGGCCAACGTCCTGACTTTC. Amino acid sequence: CASSWFRDSWANVLTF.

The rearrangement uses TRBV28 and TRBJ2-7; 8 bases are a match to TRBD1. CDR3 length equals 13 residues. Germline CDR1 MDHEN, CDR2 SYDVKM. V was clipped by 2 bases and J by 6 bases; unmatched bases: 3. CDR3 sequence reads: CASSLGTGFEQYF. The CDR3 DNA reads TGTGCCAGCAGTTTAGGGACAGGTTTCGAGCAGTACTTC.

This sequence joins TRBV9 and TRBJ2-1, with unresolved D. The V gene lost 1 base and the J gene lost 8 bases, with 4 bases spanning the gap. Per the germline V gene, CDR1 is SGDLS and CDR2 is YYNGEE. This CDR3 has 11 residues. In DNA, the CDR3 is TGTGCCAGCAGCGTAAGCTATGAGCAGTTCTTC. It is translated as CASSVSYEQFF.

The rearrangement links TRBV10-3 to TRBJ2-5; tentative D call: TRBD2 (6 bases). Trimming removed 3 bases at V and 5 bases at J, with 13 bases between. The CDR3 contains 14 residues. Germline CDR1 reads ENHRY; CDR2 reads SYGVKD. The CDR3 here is CAISDGGKRETQYF. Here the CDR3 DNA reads TGTGCCATCAGTGATGGCGGGAAGCGGGAGACCCAGTACTTC.

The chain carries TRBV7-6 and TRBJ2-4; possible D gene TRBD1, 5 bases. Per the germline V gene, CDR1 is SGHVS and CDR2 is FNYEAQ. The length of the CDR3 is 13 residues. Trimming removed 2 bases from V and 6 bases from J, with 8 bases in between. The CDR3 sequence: CASSLQGGNIQYF. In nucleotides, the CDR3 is TGTGCCAGCAGCTTACAGGGTGGAAACATTCAGTACTTC.

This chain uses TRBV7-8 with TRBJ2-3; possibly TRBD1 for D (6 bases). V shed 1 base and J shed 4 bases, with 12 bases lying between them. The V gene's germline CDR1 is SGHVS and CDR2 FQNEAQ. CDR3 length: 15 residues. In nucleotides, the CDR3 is TGTGCCAGCAGCTTAGGTGGCTCAGGGGCAGATACGCAGTATTTT. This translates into CASSLGGSGADTQYF.

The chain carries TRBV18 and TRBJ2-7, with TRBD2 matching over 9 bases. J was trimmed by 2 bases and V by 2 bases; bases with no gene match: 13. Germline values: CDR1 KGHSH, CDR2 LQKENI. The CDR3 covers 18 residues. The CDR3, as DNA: TGTGCCAGCTCACCAAGTCCTAGCGGGAACGGGGGGGCCTACGAGCAGTACTTC. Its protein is CASSPSPSGNGGAYEQYF.

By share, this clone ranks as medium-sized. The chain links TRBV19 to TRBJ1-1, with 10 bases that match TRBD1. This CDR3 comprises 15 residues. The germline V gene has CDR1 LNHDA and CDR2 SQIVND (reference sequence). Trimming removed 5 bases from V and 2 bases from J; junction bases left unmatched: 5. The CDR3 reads CASSPGTGENTEAFF. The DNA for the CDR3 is TGTGCCAGTAGTCCGGGGACAGGGGAAAACACTGAAGCTTTCTTT.

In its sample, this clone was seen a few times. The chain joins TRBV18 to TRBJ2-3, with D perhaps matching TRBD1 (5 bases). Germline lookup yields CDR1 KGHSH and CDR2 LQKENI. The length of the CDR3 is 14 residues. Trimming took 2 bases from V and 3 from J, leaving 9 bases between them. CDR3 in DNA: TGTGCCAGCTCACCAACGACAGATACAGATACGCAGTATTTT. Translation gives CASSPTTDTDTQYF.

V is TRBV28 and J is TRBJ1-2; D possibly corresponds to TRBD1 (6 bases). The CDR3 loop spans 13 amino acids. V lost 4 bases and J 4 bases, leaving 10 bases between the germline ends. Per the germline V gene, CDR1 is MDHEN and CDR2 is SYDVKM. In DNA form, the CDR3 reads TGTGCCAGCAGTTCAGGACAGCGCTATGGCTACACCTTC. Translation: CASSSGQRYGYTF.

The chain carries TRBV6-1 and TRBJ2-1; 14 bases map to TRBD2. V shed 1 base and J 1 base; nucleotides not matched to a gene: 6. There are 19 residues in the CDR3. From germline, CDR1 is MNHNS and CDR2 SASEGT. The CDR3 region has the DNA TGTGCCAGCAGTGAAGGGGGACTAGCGGGAGTAGGGTCCTACAATGAGCAGTTCTTC. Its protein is CASSEGGLAGVGSYNEQFF.

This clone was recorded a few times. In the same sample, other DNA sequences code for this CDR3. CDR3 coding DNA: TGCAGCGTTGGAGGAGGTACTGAAGCTTTCTTT. Translation gives CSVGGGTEAFF. The chain couples TRBV29-1 to TRBJ1-1; D is undetermined. Germline V lookup: CDR1 SQVTM, CDR2 ANQGSEA. This CDR3 spans 11 amino acids. V was cut by 4 bases and J by 5 bases, with 8 bases left in between.

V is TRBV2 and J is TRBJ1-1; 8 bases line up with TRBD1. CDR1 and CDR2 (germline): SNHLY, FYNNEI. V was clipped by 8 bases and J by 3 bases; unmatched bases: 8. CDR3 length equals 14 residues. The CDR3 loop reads CASGRGQGDTEAFF. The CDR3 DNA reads TGTGCCAGCGGTAGAGGACAGGGCGACACTGAAGCTTTCTTT.

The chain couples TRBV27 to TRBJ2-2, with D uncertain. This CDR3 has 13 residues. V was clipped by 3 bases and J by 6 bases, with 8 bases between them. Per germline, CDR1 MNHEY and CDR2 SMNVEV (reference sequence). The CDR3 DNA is TGTGCCAGCAGTTTTGGGCTCGCCGGGGAGCTGTTTTTT. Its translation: CASSFGLAGELFF.

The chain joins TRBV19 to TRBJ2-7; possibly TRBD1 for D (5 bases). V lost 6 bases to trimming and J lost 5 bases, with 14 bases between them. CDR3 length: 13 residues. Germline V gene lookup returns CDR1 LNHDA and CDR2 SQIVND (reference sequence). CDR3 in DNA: TGTGCCAGTAGCACTCAGGGTGGTCACGAGCAGTACTTC. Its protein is CASSTQGGHEQYF.